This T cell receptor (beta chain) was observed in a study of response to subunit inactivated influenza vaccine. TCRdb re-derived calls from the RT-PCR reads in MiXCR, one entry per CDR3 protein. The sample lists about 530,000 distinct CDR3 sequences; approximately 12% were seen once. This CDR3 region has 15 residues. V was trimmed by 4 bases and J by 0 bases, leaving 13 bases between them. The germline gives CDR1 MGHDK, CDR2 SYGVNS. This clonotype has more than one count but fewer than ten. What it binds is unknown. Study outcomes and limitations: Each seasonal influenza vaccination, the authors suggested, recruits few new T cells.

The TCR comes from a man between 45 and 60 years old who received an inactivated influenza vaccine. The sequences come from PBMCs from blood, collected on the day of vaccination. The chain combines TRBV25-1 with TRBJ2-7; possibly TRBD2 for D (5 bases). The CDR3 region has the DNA TGTGCCAGCAGTGGGAGGACGGTGAGCTCCTACGAGCAGTACTTC. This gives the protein CASSGRTVSSYEQYF.